Included here is one TCR beta chain sequence, with context. The data were produced by immunoSEQ multiplex PCR, yet TCRdb's version contains in-frame clones alone and is incomplete. The sample lists roughly 150,000 clones; about nine tenths were seen once. These data belong to a study of T cell responses to AZD1222 COVID-19 vaccine. Study context: The analysis combined second doses at about 4 or about 12 weeks.

The CDR3 has 17 residues. Trimming cost V 1 base and J 0 bases, with 16 bases left between them. Germline loops: CDR1 KGHSH, CDR2 LQKENI. The chain couples TRBV18 to TRBJ2-7, with D maybe TRBD2 (6 bases). The receptor's source is an adult in good health. The input for sequencing was peripheral blood, taken on day 0 of AZD1222 vaccination. CDR3 amino acids: CASSPQGLSVGSYEQYF. CDR3 nucleotide sequence: TGTGCCAGCTCACCACAGGGACTGTCTGTCGGCTCCTACGAGCAGTACTTC.